The table lists the clone carrying this T cell receptor beta chain with a count of one. Measured with immunoSEQ multiplex PCR; TCRdb has only the in-frame clones, and not every one. The sample records about 200,000 clones, around four fifths being singletons. This sample was taken from a study of blood T cell repertoires in COVID-19. CDR1 is SEHNR, CDR2 FQNEAQ, per germline (reference sequence). Trimming took off 4 bases at V and 4 bases at J, with 14 bases between the two ends. The CDR3 has 15 amino acids. V usage is TRBV7-9 and J usage is TRBJ2-4; D is unclear. The sequence was obtained from a woman between 65 and 79 years old with COVID-19, enrolled during active disease. Sequenced input: peripheral blood. CDR3 in amino acids: CASSSLSFEKNIQYF. The CDR3 bases are TGTGCCAGCAGCTCCCTGAGTTTCGAAAAAAACATTCAGTACTTC.